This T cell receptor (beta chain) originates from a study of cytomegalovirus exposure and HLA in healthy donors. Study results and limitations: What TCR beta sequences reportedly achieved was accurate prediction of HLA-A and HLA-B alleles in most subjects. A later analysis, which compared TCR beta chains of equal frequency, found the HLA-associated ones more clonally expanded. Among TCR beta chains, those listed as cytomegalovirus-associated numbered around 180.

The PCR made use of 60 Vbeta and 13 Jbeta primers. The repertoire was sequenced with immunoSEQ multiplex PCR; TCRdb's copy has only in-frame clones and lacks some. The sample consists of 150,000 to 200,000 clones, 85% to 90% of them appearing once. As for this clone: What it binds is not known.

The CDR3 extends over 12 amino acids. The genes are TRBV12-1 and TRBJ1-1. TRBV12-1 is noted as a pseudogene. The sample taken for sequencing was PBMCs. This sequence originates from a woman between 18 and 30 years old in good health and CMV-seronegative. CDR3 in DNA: TGTGCCAGCAGCCCTAGGAGCACTGAAGCTTTCTTT. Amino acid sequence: CASSPRSTEAFF.